What follows is one TCR beta chain and its context. With 4 bases removed from V and 1 base from J, the gap between germline ends came to 16 bases. The V gene's germline CDR1 is SQVTM and CDR2 ANQGSEA. The CDR3 has 15 residues. These data belong to a study of technical replicates of blood from several donors. Repertoires were generated with immunoSEQ multiplex PCR, while TCRdb's copy carries only in-frame clones and drops some. In the table there are tens of thousands of clones, approximately 94% of which are singletons. V usage is TRBV29-1 and J usage is TRBJ1-1, with D possibly being TRBD1 (5 bases). This TCR was sampled from a human donor in good health. The sequenced material came from T cells isolated from PBMCs. This CDR3 reads CSVGAGIGANTEAFF. CDR3 DNA: TGCAGCGTTGGGGCAGGGATTGGGGCGAACACTGAAGCTTTCTTT.